This T cell receptor (beta chain) was retrieved from a study of blood T cell repertoires in COVID-19. The V gene lost 0 bases and the J gene lost 0 bases, with 12 bases spanning the gap. The CDR3 runs 17 residues. The germline V gene encodes CDR1 ENHRY and CDR2 SYGVKD. As handled by the study authors: Estimation of nucleated cell counts was performed using reference gene primer amplification. Assay used: immunoSEQ multiplex PCR; TCRdb lists only in-frame clones, some missing. D and trimming were read from the DNA, whereas the V and J calls and clone size are those reported in that table. The sample has around 430,000 clones; approximately 88% are singletons.

Input material: peripheral blood. The chain joins TRBV10-3 to TRBJ1-5; D unresolved. The clonotype was recovered from a woman in her forties or fifties with COVID-19, enrolled during active disease. The CDR3 sequence is CAISESIFGNSNQPQHF. The CDR3 DNA reads as TGTGCCATCAGTGAGTCGATCTTCGGGAATAGCAATCAGCCCCAGCATTTT.